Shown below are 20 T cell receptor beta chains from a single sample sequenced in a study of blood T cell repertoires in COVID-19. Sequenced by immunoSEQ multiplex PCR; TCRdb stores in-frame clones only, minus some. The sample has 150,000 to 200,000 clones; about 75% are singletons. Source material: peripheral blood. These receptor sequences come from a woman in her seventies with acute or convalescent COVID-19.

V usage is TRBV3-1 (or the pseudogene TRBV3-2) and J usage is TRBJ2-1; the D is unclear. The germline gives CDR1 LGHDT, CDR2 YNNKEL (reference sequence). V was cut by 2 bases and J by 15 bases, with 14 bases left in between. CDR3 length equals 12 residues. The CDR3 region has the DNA TGTGCCAGCAGCCAAAGGCTAGTGGATCGGTTCTTC. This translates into CASSQRLVDRFF.

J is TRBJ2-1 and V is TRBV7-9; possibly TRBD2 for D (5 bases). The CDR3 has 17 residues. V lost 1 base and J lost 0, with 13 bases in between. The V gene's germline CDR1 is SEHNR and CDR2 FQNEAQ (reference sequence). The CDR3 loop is CASSLGETLYSYNEQFF. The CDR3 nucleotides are TGTGCCAGCAGCTTAGGGGAGACCCTTTACTCCTACAATGAGCAGTTCTTC. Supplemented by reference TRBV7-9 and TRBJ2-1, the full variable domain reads DTGVSQNPRHKITKRGQNVTFRCDPISEHNRLYWYRQTLGQGPEFLTYFQNEAQLEKSRLLSDRFSAERPKGSFSTLEIQRTEQGDSAMYLCASSLGETLYSYNEQFFGPGTRLTVL.

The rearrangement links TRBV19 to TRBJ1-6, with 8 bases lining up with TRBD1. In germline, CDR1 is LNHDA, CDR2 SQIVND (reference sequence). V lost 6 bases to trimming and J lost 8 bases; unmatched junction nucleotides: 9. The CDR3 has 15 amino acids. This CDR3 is CASRAGQGRHSPLHF. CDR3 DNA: TGTGCCAGTAGGGCCGGACAGGGTCGCCATTCACCCCTCCACTTT.

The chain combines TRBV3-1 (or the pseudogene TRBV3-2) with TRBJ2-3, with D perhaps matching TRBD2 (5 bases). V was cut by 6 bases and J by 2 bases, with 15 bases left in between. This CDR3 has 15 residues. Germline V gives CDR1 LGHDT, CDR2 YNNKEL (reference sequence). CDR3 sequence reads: CASSGSVSPTDTQYF. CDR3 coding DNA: TGTGCCAGCAGTGGGAGTGTAAGTCCCACAGATACGCAGTATTTT.

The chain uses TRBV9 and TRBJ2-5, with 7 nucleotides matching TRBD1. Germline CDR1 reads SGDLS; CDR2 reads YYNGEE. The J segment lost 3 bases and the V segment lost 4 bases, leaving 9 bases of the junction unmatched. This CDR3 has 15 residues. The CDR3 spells CASSSRTGYEETQYF. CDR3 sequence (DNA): TGTGCCAGCAGCTCTAGGACAGGATACGAAGAGACCCAGTACTTC. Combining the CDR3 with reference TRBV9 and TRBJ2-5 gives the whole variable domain DSGVTQTPKHLITATGQRVTLRCSPRSGDLSVYWYQQSLDQGLQFLIQYYNGEERAKGNILERFSAQQFPDLHSELNLSSLELGDSALYFCASSSRTGYEETQYFGPGTRLLVL.

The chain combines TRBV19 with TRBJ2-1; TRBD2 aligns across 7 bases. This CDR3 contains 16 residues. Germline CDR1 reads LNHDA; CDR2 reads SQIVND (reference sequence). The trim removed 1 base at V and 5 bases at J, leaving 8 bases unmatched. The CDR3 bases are TGTGCCAGTAGTATAGGTTCCGGGACTACCAACAATGAGCAGTTCTTC. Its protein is CASSIGSGTTNNEQFF.

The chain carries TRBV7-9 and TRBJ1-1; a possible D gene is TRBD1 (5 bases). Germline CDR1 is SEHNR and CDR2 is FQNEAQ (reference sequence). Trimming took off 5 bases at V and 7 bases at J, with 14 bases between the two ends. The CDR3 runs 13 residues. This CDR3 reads CASSQLRDGEAFF. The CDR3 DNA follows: TGTGCCAGCAGCCAGCTGCGGGACGGTGAAGCTTTCTTT.

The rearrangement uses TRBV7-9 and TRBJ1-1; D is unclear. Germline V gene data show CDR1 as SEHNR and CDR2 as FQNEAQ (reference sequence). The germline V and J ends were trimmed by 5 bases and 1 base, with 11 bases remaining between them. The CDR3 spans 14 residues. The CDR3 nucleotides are TGTGCCAGCAGCCGCCCAAGCGGGAACACTGAAGCTTTCTTT. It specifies CASSRPSGNTEAFF.

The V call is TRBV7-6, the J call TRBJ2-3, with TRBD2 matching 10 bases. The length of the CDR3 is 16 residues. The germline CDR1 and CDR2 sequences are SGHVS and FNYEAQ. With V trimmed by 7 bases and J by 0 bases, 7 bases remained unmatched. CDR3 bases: TGTGCCAGCACCCAAAGGACTAGCGGTAGCACAGATACGCAGTATTTT. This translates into CASTQRTSGSTDTQYF.

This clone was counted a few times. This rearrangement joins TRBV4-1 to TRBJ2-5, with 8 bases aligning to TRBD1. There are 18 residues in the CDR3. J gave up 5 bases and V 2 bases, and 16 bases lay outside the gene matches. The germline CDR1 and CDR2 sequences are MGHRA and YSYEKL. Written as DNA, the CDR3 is TGCGCCAGCAGCCAATTCGGAACAGGGGGTGGAAGCGGGGAGACCCAGTACTTC. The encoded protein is CASSQFGTGGGSGETQYF.

CDR3 sequence (DNA): TGTGCCAGCAGTACACGACAGGGGGGGACCGGGGAGCTGTTTTTT. Amino acid sequence: CASSTRQGGTGELFF. This sequence joins TRBV6-6 and TRBJ2-2, with 9 bases lining up with TRBD1. The CDR3 runs to 15 residues. Germline V CDR1 and CDR2: MNHNY, SVGAGI (reference sequence). V trimming: 5 bases; J trimming: 5 bases; junction bases outside the gene matches: 6.

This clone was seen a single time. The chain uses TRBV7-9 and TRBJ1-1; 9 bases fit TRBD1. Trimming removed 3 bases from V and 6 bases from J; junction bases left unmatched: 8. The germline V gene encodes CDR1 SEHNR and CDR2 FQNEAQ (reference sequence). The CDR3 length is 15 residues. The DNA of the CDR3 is TGTGCCAGCAGCTTTGTGACAGGGGGTATTCCTGAAGCTTTCTTT. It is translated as CASSFVTGGIPEAFF.

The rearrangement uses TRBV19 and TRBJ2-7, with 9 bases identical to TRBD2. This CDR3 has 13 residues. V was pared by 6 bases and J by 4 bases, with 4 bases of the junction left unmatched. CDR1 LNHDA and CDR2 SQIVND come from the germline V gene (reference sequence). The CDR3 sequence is CASRVAGEYEQYF. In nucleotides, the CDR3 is TGTGCCAGTAGGGTAGCGGGAGAATACGAGCAGTACTTC.

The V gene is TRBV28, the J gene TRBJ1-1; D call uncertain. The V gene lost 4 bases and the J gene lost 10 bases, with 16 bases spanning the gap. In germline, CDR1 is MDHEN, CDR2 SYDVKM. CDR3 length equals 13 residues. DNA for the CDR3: TGTGCCAGCAGTTCCGATATGGGCCTGGTAGCTTTCTTT. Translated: CASSSDMGLVAFF.

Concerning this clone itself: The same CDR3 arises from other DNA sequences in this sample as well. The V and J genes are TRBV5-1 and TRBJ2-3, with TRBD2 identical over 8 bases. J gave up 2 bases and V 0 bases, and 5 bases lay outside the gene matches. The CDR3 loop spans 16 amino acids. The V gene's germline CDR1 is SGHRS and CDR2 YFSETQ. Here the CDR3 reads CASSLEVAGPTDTQYF. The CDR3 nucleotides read TGCGCCAGCAGCTTGGAAGTAGCGGGACCCACAGATACGCAGTATTTT.

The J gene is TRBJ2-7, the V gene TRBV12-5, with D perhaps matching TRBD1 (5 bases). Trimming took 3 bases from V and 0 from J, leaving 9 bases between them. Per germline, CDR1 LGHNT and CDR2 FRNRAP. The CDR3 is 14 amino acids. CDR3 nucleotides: TGTGCTAGTGGTTTCTCTACAGGCTCCTACGAGCAGTACTTC. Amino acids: CASGFSTGSYEQYF.

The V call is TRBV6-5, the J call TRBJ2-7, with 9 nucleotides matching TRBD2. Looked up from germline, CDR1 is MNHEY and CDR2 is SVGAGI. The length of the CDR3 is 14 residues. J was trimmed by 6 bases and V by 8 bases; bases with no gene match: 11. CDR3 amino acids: CASLSTRGGSEQYF. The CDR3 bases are TGTGCCAGCCTTAGCACGCGGGGGGGCTCCGAGCAGTACTTC.

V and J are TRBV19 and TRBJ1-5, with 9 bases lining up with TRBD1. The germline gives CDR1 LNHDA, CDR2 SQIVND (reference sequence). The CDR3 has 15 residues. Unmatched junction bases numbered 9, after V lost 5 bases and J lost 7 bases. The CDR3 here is CASSSTGGALQPQHF. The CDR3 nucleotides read TGTGCCAGTAGTTCTACAGGGGGCGCGTTGCAGCCCCAGCATTTT.

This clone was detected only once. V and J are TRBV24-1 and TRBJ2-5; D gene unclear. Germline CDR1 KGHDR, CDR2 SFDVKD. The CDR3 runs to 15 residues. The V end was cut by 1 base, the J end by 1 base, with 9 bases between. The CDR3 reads CATSDFSASQETQYF. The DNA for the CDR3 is TGTGCCACCAGTGATTTCTCGGCTAGCCAAGAGACCCAGTACTTC.

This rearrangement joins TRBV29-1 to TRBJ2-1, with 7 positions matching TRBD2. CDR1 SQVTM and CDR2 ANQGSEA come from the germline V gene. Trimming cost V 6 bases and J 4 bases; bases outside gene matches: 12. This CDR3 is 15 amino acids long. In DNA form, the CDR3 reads TGCAGCGTCGAATTATGGGGGGGTGGGTACAATGAGCAGTTCTTC. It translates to CSVELWGGGYNEQFF.